The rows below give T cell receptor beta chains drawn from one sample of a study of T cells in Graves' hyperthyroidism and ophthalmopathy. TCRdb redid the calling of the multiplex PCR reads with MiXCR, one entry per CDR3 protein. The top ten clones hold 7% to 7.5% of a sample with hundreds of thousands of distinct CDR3 sequences, about 45% of them seen once. Sequenced sample: peripheral blood or thyroid tissue (not recorded which). The receptors were sampled from an adult man with Graves' disease, either hyperthyroidism or ophthalmopathy (not recorded which). Both conserved end residues are part of each CDR3. A D gene is named only where the DNA matches it firmly. Clone size is given for some rows only: seen once, a few or many times, or a class if the clone is expanded.

v_gene	len	abundance	d_gene	j_gene	CDR3nt	CDR3aa
TRBV5-6	15	few	TRBD1	TRBJ1-6	TGTGCCAGCAGGTCGAGGGGGCGCCGGGATTCACCCCTCCACTTT	CASRSRGRRDSPLHF
TRBV6-5	15	.	.	TRBJ1-6	TGTGCCAGCAGCTACACGGGCCCTTATAATTCACCCCTCCACTTT	CASSYTGPYNSPLHF
TRBV7-9	15	few	.	TRBJ1-2	TGTGCCAGCAGCTTAGCGCGCGGAGGGGAGAATGGCTACACCTTC	CASSLARGGENGYTF
TRBV2	13	.	TRBD1	TRBJ1-2	TGTGCCAGCACCCCGGACAGGAACTATGGCTACACCTTC	CASTPDRNYGYTF
TRBV2	14	few	.	TRBJ2-2	TGTGCCAGCAGTTTACAGGGGAGGACCGGGGAGCTGTTTTTT	CASSLQGRTGELFF
TRBV10-3	11	.	TRBD1	TRBJ1-3	TGTGCCATCAACAGGGGGGACACCATATATTTT	CAINRGDTIYF
TRBV13	14	.	TRBD1	TRBJ2-7	TGTGCCAGCAGCACGGGGGACAGGGGCTACGAGCAGTACTTC	CASSTGDRGYEQYF
TRBV29-1	12	once	TRBD1	TRBJ1-1	TGCAGCGTCGGGACAGGGGTGTCTGAAGCTTTCTTT	CSVGTGVSEAFF
TRBV7-9	16	few	TRBD1	TRBJ1-2	TGTGCCAGCAGCTTTAGACAGGGGGCTGCTAACTATGGCTACACCTTC	CASSFRQGAANYGYTF
TRBV7-4	15	few	.	TRBJ1-2	TGCGCCAGCAGCCTAGGGACAACCTCTAACTATGGCTACACCTTC	CASSLGTTSNYGYTF
TRBV2	13	.	.	TRBJ1-4	TGTGCCAGCAGTGAAGGAGTCCGGGAAAAACTGTTTTTT	CASSEGVREKLFF
TRBV9	15	few	.	TRBJ2-7	TGTGCCAGCAGTTACAGGGCGGAGGCAACCTACGAGCAGTACTTC	CASSYRAEATYEQYF
TRBV6-1	14	.	TRBD1	TRBJ2-2	TGTGCCAGCAGCCCACAGGGGGCCGGCGGGGAGCTGTTTTTT	CASSPQGAGGELFF
TRBV20-1	14	.	TRBD1	TRBJ2-7	TGCAGTGCTAGAGAGCCGGGACAGGCCTACGAGCAGTACTTC	CSAREPGQAYEQYF
TRBV29-1	15	.	TRBD1	TRBJ1-5	TGCAGCGTTGCGGACAGGGGCCATAGCAATCAGCCCCAGCATTTT	CSVADRGHSNQPQHF
TRBV2	14	.	.	TRBJ1-1	TGTGCCAGCAGTGCGTTCCTCGGGAACACTGAAGCTTTCTTT	CASSAFLGNTEAFF
TRBV7-9	14	few	.	TRBJ1-1	TGTGCCAGCAGCCGGGGGGGATGGAACACTGAAGCTTTCTTT	CASSRGGWNTEAFF
TRBV15	15	.	.	TRBJ2-7	TGTGCCACCAGAAACACCACAGGGACGACCTACGAGCAGTACTTC	CATRNTTGTTYEQYF
TRBV12-3/TRBV12-4	15	.	.	TRBJ1-1	TGCGCCAGCAGCATGACCGGGACAATGAACACTGAAGCTTTCTTT	CASSMTGTMNTEAFF
TRBV10-3	15	many	.	TRBJ1-6	TGTGCCATCAGTGAGTCACAGGAGTATAATTCACCCCTCCACTTT	CAISESQEYNSPLHF
TRBV15	15	many	.	TRBJ1-5	TGTGCCACCAGCAGAGACCGCGGGACCTATCAGCCCCAGCATTTT	CATSRDRGTYQPQHF
TRBV6-6	13	.	.	TRBJ1-2	TGTGCCAGCAGTGAGGGTTCTGTTTATGGCTACACCTTC	CASSEGSVYGYTF